A single sample is the source of the 26 T cell receptor beta chains below, sequenced in a study of blood T cell repertoires in COVID-19 (dated by TCRdb to the early 2020s). Libraries were constructed by the immunoSEQ multiplex PCR assay. In its TCRdb copy, this immuneACCESS table keeps in-frame sequences only and misses some clones. Where compared with another copy, unresolved V genes explain less than half of these, and the others have no known cause. The sample contains nearly 45,000 clones, around 84% of them found a single time. The top ten hold 35% to 45% of the sample. The specimen sequenced was peripheral blood. The receptors were sampled from a human donor in a cohort sampled during active COVID-19.

V gene TRBV7-8 combines with J gene TRBJ2-1, with 11 bases matching TRBD2. The V and J ends lost 5 bases and 7 bases, in that order; junction bases with no gene match: 19. The CDR3 extends over 19 amino acids. Germline CDR1 and CDR2: SGHVS and FQNEAQ. As DNA, the CDR3 is TGTGCCAGCAGCCAACCGGGGATAGCGGGGGGGCCTTCTAGAAATGAGCAGTTCTTC. Translated, it gives CASSQPGIAGGPSRNEQFF. The full variable domain, with the rest looked up from reference TRBV7-8 and TRBJ2-1, is GAGVSQSPRYKVAKRGQDVALRCDPISGHVSLFWYQQALGQGPEFLTYFQNEAQLDKSGLPSDRFFAERPEGSVSTLKIQRTQQEDSAVYLCASSQPGIAGGPSRNEQFFGPGTRLTVL.

The chain recombines TRBV2 with TRBJ1-6; TRBD1 is a possible D gene (5 bases). The germline V gene encodes CDR1 SNHLY and CDR2 FYNNEI. V was cut by 6 bases and J by 5 bases, with 11 bases left in between. The CDR3 covers 14 residues. The CDR3 protein is CASRRQTNNSPLHF. Written as DNA, the CDR3 is TGTGCCAGCAGAAGACAGACCAATAATTCACCCCTCCACTTT.

The V call is TRBV4-2, the J call TRBJ2-1; 7 nucleotides line up with TRBD2. This CDR3 is 16 amino acids long. J was trimmed by 4 bases and V by 5 bases; bases with no gene match: 11. Germline CDR1 reads LGHNA; CDR2 reads YNFKEQ. CDR3 sequence: CASSFQGAGEYNEQFF. In nucleotides, the CDR3 is TGTGCCAGCAGCTTCCAAGGGGCGGGGGAGTACAATGAGCAGTTCTTC.

This chain links TRBV18 with TRBJ1-1; 9 positions match TRBD1. CDR1 KGHSH and CDR2 LQKENI come from the germline V gene. The CDR3 runs 16 residues. V lost 0 bases and J lost 4; bases outside the gene matches: 6. CDR3 sequence reads: CASSPPRTGEGTEAFF. The DNA of the CDR3 is TGTGCCAGCTCACCACCCCGGACAGGGGAGGGCACTGAAGCTTTCTTT.

The CDR3, as DNA: TGCAGTGCTAGTGGTTGGGAGGGCTACGAGCAGTACTTC. It encodes CSASGWEGYEQYF. The chain uses TRBV20-1 and TRBJ2-7; 7 nucleotides agree with TRBD2. With V trimmed by 3 bases and J by 3 bases, 5 bases remained unmatched. This CDR3 comprises 13 residues. The germline gives CDR1 DFQATT, CDR2 SNEGSKA (reference sequence).

This clone came up once. The CDR3 DNA is TGCGCCAGCAGCCAACAGGCGGGGGCCTTGAGAGGCCTGTACTTC. Translating it yields CASSQQAGALRGLYF. The chain couples TRBV4-3 to TRBJ2-7; possible D gene TRBD2, 7 bases. The CDR3 has 15 amino acids. Per the germline V gene, CDR1 is LGHNA and CDR2 is YSLEER. V shed 2 bases and J shed 12 bases, with 23 bases lying between them.

J is TRBJ1-5 and V is TRBV7-8; the D gene is possibly TRBD1 (6 bases). Germline values: CDR1 SGHVS, CDR2 FQNEAQ. Trimming cost V 5 bases and J 3 bases, with 14 bases left between them. CDR3 length: 15 amino acids. The CDR3 bases are TGTGCCAGCAGCCCCCAACAGGGCGACAATCAGCCCCAGCATTTT. Amino acid sequence: CASSPQQGDNQPQHF.

CDR3 region: CASSRTSGGTQETQYF. The DNA of the CDR3 is TGCGCCAGCAGCCGGACTAGCGGGGGGACGCAAGAGACCCAGTACTTC. The V gene is TRBV4-1, the J gene TRBJ2-5; TRBD2 matches 14 bases. Germline V lookup: CDR1 MGHRA, CDR2 YSYEKL. This CDR3 region has 16 residues. Germline trimming cut 4 bases from V and 2 bases from J; bases unmatched to any gene: 3.

This chain joins TRBV19 and TRBJ2-3, with D possibly TRBD2 on 5 matching bases. There are 19 residues in the CDR3. The ends were cut back, 1 base at V and 2 bases at J, with 22 bases in the middle. The germline CDR1 and CDR2 sequences are LNHDA and SQIVND (reference sequence). CDR3 coding DNA: TGTGCCAGTAGTATAGCTGTCCTGCACAGCCCGAGGGCCACAGATACGCAGTATTTT. Amino acid sequence: CASSIAVLHSPRATDTQYF.

The chain couples TRBV7-6 to TRBJ1-6, with 7 bases aligning to TRBD1. Germline trimming cut 1 base from V and 7 bases from J; bases unmatched to any gene: 1. The CDR3 runs to 14 residues. Germline V gene sequence: CDR1 SGHVS, CDR2 FNYEAQ. The CDR3: CASSLDRGNSPLHF. Written as DNA, the CDR3 is TGTGCCAGCAGCTTAGACAGGGGAAATTCACCCCTCCACTTT.

V is TRBV27 and J is TRBJ1-2; possibly TRBD1 for D (5 bases). In germline, CDR1 is MNHEY, CDR2 SMNVEV (reference sequence). Trimming left V 10 bases short and J 8 bases short, with 20 bases between. The CDR3 runs 13 residues. CDR3 nucleotides: TGTGCCACTGGGGGGGGAATGTCCAGCGGCTACACCTTC. The encoded protein is CATGGGMSSGYTF.

This clone was counted a single time. The rearrangement uses TRBV7-3 and TRBJ2-2, with TRBD2 matching 10 bases. Germline V lookup: CDR1 SGHTA, CDR2 FQGTGA. The CDR3 is 17 residues long. J gave up 2 bases and V 4 bases, and 7 bases lay outside the gene matches. The CDR3 spells CASSSQRGGLNTGELFF. Here the CDR3 DNA reads TGTGCCAGCAGCTCGCAGCGGGGGGGCCTAAACACCGGGGAGCTGTTTTTT.

V gene TRBV6-5 combines with J gene TRBJ1-6, with TRBD1 matching 8 bases. The germline V gene has CDR1 MNHEY and CDR2 SVGAGI. The CDR3 spans 16 residues. With V trimmed by 4 bases and J by 7 bases, 9 bases remained unmatched. DNA of the CDR3: TGTGCCAGCAGTTCCCTCGACAGGGGAGAGAATTCACCCCTCCACTTT. This gives the protein CASSSLDRGENSPLHF.

V gene TRBV7-9 combines with J gene TRBJ1-2; tentative D call: TRBD1 (6 bases). The CDR3 extends over 14 amino acids. V gave up 5 bases and J gave up 8 bases, with 18 bases separating them. CDR1 and CDR2 (germline): SEHNR, FQNEAQ (reference sequence). CDR3 region: CASSPRTGYVGYTF. CDR3 sequence (DNA): TGTGCCAGCAGCCCACGCACAGGGTACGTCGGCTACACCTTC.

This clone was seen only once. This chain links TRBV18 with TRBJ2-1; TRBD2 aligns across 8 bases. The J segment lost 0 bases and the V segment lost 3 bases, leaving 4 bases of the junction unmatched. The CDR3 consists of 16 residues. Per germline, CDR1 KGHSH and CDR2 LQKENI. The CDR3 sequence: CASSPQRGSSYNEQFF. The CDR3 nucleotides read TGTGCCAGCTCACCCCAGCGGGGGAGCTCCTACAATGAGCAGTTCTTC.

The rearrangement links TRBV24-1 to TRBJ2-3; 9 nucleotides match TRBD2. The germline CDR1 and CDR2 sequences are KGHDR and SFDVKD. V shed 4 bases and J 9 bases; nucleotides not matched to a gene: 10. This CDR3 contains 15 residues. CDR3 amino acids: CATSEPSGAVGTQYF. The CDR3 bases are TGTGCCACCAGTGAGCCTAGCGGGGCCGTTGGGACGCAGTATTTT.

The chain employs TRBV5-8 and TRBJ2-7; 7 bases are shared with TRBD1. CDR3 size: 14 residues. V shed 2 bases and J 4 bases; nucleotides not matched to a gene: 6. Per the germline V gene, CDR1 is SGHTS and CDR2 is YDEGEE. The CDR3 spells CASSFRQGVYEQYF. The DNA of the CDR3 is TGTGCCAGCAGCTTCCGACAGGGCGTTTACGAGCAGTACTTC.

The rearrangement uses TRBV5-6 and TRBJ2-7, with TRBD1 matching 7 bases. The CDR3 runs to 13 residues. The germline V gene encodes CDR1 SGHDT and CDR2 YYEEEE. After removal of 4 bases from V and 6 bases from J, the junction contained 7 bases not matched to a gene. As DNA, the CDR3 is TGTGCCAGCAGCCGAAACACAGGGGTCGAGCAGTACGTC. Its translation is CASSRNTGVEQYV.

V is TRBV6-1 and J is TRBJ1-6; 11 bases line up with TRBD1. The J segment lost 10 bases and the V segment lost 3 bases, leaving 2 bases of the junction unmatched. Germline values: CDR1 MNHNS, CDR2 SASEGT. The CDR3 spans 14 residues. CDR3 in amino acids: CASSEGQGGSPLHF. DNA of the CDR3: TGTGCCAGCAGTGAGGGACAGGGGGGATCACCCCTCCACTTT.

Notes on this clone: Distinct nucleotide sequences in the sample also encode this CDR3. V is TRBV3-1 (or the pseudogene TRBV3-2) and J is TRBJ2-1; 13 positions match TRBD2. The ends lost 4 bases at V and 4 bases at J; junction bases unmatched: 4. From germline, CDR1 is LGHDT and CDR2 YNNKEL (reference sequence). The CDR3 length is 16 residues. The CDR3 nucleotides read TGTGCCAGCAGCCCCCGGACTAGCGGGGGTTACAATGAGCAGTTCTTC. Translated: CASSPRTSGGYNEQFF.

This chain joins TRBV2 and TRBJ1-2, with D perhaps matching TRBD1 (5 bases). This CDR3 is built from 13 residues. Germline CDR1 reads SNHLY; CDR2 reads FYNNEI. For the CDR3, the DNA is TGTGCGCTGGGCGAGGACACCCACTATGGCTACACCTTC. Its translation is CALGEDTHYGYTF. Full variable domain (missing parts from reference TRBV2 and TRBJ1-2): EPEVTQTPSHQVTQMGQEVILRCVPISNHLYFYWYRQILGQKVEFLVSFYNNEISEKSEIFDDQFSVERPDGSNFTLKIRSTKLEDSAMYFCALGEDTHYGYTFGSGTRLTVV.

The rearrangement joins TRBV7-8 to TRBJ2-5; 12 nucleotides agree with TRBD1. CDR1 and CDR2 (germline): SGHVS, FQNEAQ. Trimming cost V 5 bases and J 5 bases; bases outside gene matches: 6. CDR3 size: 15 residues. CDR3 region: CASSLGTGGVETQYF. CDR3 bases: TGTGCCAGCAGCCTCGGGACAGGGGGCGTGGAGACCCAGTACTTC.

The CDR3: CASRRLRDRVPNEQYF. Here the CDR3 DNA reads TGTGCCAGCAGACGACTCCGGGACAGGGTTCCCAACGAGCAGTACTTC. The chain recombines TRBV7-8 with TRBJ2-7, with 9 bases identical to TRBD1. This CDR3 spans 16 amino acids. Trimming cost V 6 bases and J 5 bases; bases outside gene matches: 14. From germline, CDR1 is SGHVS and CDR2 FQNEAQ.

V is TRBV5-6 and J is TRBJ2-5; 9 bases map to TRBD1. Per the germline V gene, CDR1 is SGHDT and CDR2 is YYEEEE. V was clipped by 0 bases and J by 4 bases; unmatched bases: 7. The CDR3 contains 16 residues. CDR3 bases: TGTGCCAGCAGCTTGGGCCCGGGACAGGGCTTAGAGACCCAGTACTTC. It translates to CASSLGPGQGLETQYF.

CDR3: CASSYSYRGNYEQYV. CDR3 nucleotides: TGTGCCAGCAGTTACTCCTACAGGGGAAACTACGAGCAGTACGTC. The chain has TRBV6-5 and TRBJ2-7; 7 bases map to TRBD1. With V trimmed by 0 bases and J by 3 bases, 5 bases remained unmatched. CDR3 length equals 15 residues. Germline V gives CDR1 MNHEY, CDR2 SVGAGI.

The CDR3 DNA is TGTGCCATCGGGACAGGGGGCCAGAATCAGCCCCAGCATTTT. Its protein product is CAIGTGGQNQPQHF. The V call is TRBV10-3, the J call TRBJ1-5, with TRBD1 matching over 12 bases. The CDR3 is 14 residues long. The ends lost 8 bases at V and 4 bases at J; junction bases unmatched: 3. Germline lookup yields CDR1 ENHRY and CDR2 SYGVKD.